This is a list of T cell receptor beta chains from one sample in a study of blood T cell repertoires in COVID-19. The method was immunoSEQ multiplex PCR; TCRdb's version includes in-frame clones alone and lacks a portion of them. The profile shows about 47,000 clones, approximately 86% of them singletons. Sequencing was performed on peripheral blood. These TCRs come from a man aged 55-75 years with active COVID-19. Each CDR3 is given with its conserved first and last residue. The D gene is left open where the match is weak. Clone size is not always given. Where it is, it says once, few, many or a class for expanded clones.

TRBJ2-3	TRBD2	TRBV7-9	NA	TGTGCCAGCAGTAGGACTAGCGGGGTTGGAGATACGCAGTATTTT	CASSRTSGVGDTQYF
TRBJ2-7	NA	TRBV11-2	NA	TGTGCCAGCACCCCTTCCTACGAGCAGTACTTC	CASTPSYEQYF
TRBJ2-2	NA	TRBV3-1/TRBV3-2	few	TGTGCCAGCAGCCAAAACGGGAAGAGGGACACCGGGGAGCTGTTTTTT	CASSQNGKRDTGELFF
TRBJ1-3	NA	TRBV15	NA	TGTGCCACCAGCGGCCTTGGAAACACCATATATTTT	CATSGLGNTIYF
TRBJ2-7	NA	TRBV7-2	NA	TGTGCCAGCAGCCCCTCACAGTCCGTCTACGAGCAGTACTTC	CASSPSQSVYEQYF
TRBJ2-1	TRBD2	TRBV7-2	NA	TGTGCCAGCAGCTCCCCGGGACTAGCGGGGGGGAATGAGCAGTTCTTC	CASSSPGLAGGNEQFF
TRBJ2-3	TRBD2	TRBV7-3	NA	TGTGCCAGCAGCTTAGACCGTCTAGCGGTCACAGATACGCAGTATTTT	CASSLDRLAVTDTQYF
TRBJ1-2	TRBD1	TRBV7-3	NA	TGTGCCAGCAGCCCCCAGGGGGGCCTTAACTATGGCTACACCTTC	CASSPQGGLNYGYTF
TRBJ1-2	TRBD1	TRBV9	NA	TGTGCCAGCAGCGCGACTACGAGACAGGGCCCAGCTAACTATGGCTACACCTTC	CASSATTRQGPANYGYTF
TRBJ1-6	NA	TRBV27	NA	TGTGCCAGCACCACCCGGGTCGCTAATTCACCCCTCCACTTT	CASTTRVANSPLHF
TRBJ2-3	NA	TRBV6-4	NA	TGTGCCAGCAGTGACTCATCCGGGGGCACAGATACGCAGTATTTT	CASSDSSGGTDTQYF
TRBJ2-2	NA	TRBV5-5	NA	TGTGCCAGCAGCTTGTGGCAGGCGAACACCGGGGAGCTGTTTTTT	CASSLWQANTGELFF
TRBJ2-5	TRBD2	TRBV5-1	NA	TGCGCCAGCAGTCCCGGGACTAGCGGCCAAGAGACCCAGTACTTC	CASSPGTSGQETQYF
TRBJ2-3	NA	TRBV4-1	NA	TGCGCCAGCAGCCAAGAGGGGAGTCCAACGGTGGGTACAGATACGCAGTATTTT	CASSQEGSPTVGTDTQYF
TRBJ1-1	NA	TRBV18	once	TGTGCCAGCTCACCAAAGCCGATTACGGACACTGAAGCTTTCTTT	CASSPKPITDTEAFF
TRBJ2-1	NA	TRBV3-1/TRBV3-2	few	TGTGCCAGCAGCCGACGGGGGACCAGGGACCGCTACAATGAGCAGTTCTTC	CASSRRGTRDRYNEQFF
TRBJ2-7	NA	TRBV7-2	NA	TGTGCCAGCAGCTTATCGTTTGGACTCGAGCAGTACTTC	CASSLSFGLEQYF
TRBJ1-4	NA	TRBV19	NA	TGTGCCAGTAGTATCGCCAGGGGCGATGGTGAAAAACTGTTTTTT	CASSIARGDGEKLFF
TRBJ1-5	NA	TRBV9	few	TGTGCCAGCAGCGTAGGAGTTTTTGGCAATCAGCCCCAGCATTTT	CASSVGVFGNQPQHF
TRBJ2-3	TRBD2	TRBV4-2	NA	TGTGCCAGCAGCCAAGATGAGAGGCGGGAGCGCCCAGATACGCAGTATTTT	CASSQDERRERPDTQYF
TRBJ1-2	NA	TRBV3-1/TRBV3-2	NA	TGTGCCAGCAGGACGACCCTTCAGGTTCCTAACTATGGCTACACCTTC	CASRTTLQVPNYGYTF
TRBJ2-6	NA	TRBV28	NA	TGTGCCAGCAGTTTAGTGCAGTGGGGCGGAAACGTCCTGACTTTC	CASSLVQWGGNVLTF
TRBJ1-2	NA	TRBV3-1/TRBV3-2	NA	TGTGCCAGCAGCCAAGACCCCAGGGGTTTTAGCTATGGCTACACCTTC	CASSQDPRGFSYGYTF
TRBJ1-6	NA	TRBV7-8	NA	TGTGCCAGCAGCTTAGCCCGGGCAGGGTCTTCACCCCTCCACTTT	CASSLARAGSSPLHF
TRBJ1-2	NA	TRBV12-3/TRBV12-4	NA	TGTGCCAGCAGGCAGGGAAACTATGGCTACACCTTC	CASRQGNYGYTF
TRBJ1-1	NA	TRBV5-1	NA	TGCGCCAGCAGCCCGGGGGAGGGCATGAACACTGAAGCTTTCTTT	CASSPGEGMNTEAFF
TRBJ2-1	TRBD2	TRBV7-2	NA	TGTGCCAGCAGCTTAGGTCCAGCGGGGGGGGATGAGCAGTTCTTC	CASSLGPAGGDEQFF
TRBJ1-4	TRBD1	TRBV27	NA	TGTGCCAGCAGTTCCCCGGGACAGCCGAATGAAAAACTGTTTTTT	CASSSPGQPNEKLFF
TRBJ2-1	NA	TRBV28	NA	TGTGCCAGCAGTTTTCGGGGGAGCTCCTACAATGAGCAGTTCTTC	CASSFRGSSYNEQFF
TRBJ2-1	TRBD1	TRBV30	NA	TGTGCCTGGAGTGCCGGGACAGGGAGGAATGAGCAGTTCTTC	CAWSAGTGRNEQFF
TRBJ2-6	NA	TRBV29-1	NA	TGCAGCGTTGAGACCGGCGGTGGGGCCAACGTCCTGACTTTC	CSVETGGGANVLTF
TRBJ2-4	NA	TRBV5-6	NA	TGTGCCAGCAGCTTGGTCGTAGGGGCCGGTGGTAAAAACATTCAGTACTTC	CASSLVVGAGGKNIQYF
TRBJ1-5	TRBD1	TRBV28	NA	TGTGCCAGCGAAGGGGGCGGTCAGCCCCAGCATTTT	CASEGGGQPQHF
TRBJ1-4	NA	TRBV4-3	NA	TGCGCCAGCAGCCAAGGCCCCAGATCAGCAACTAATGAAAAACTGTTTTTT	CASSQGPRSATNEKLFF